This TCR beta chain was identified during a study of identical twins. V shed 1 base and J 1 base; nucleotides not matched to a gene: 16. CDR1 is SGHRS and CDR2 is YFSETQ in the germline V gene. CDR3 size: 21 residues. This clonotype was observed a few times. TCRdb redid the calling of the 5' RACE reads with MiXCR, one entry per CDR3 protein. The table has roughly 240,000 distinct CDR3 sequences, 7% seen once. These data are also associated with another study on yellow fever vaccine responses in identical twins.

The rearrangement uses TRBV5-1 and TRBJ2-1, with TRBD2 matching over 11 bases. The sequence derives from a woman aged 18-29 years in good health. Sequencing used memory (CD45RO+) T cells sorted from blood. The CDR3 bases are TGCGCCAGCAGCTTGTTCGAGACCGGGACTAGCGGACCGTTTTCCTACAATGAGCAGTTCTTC. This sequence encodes CASSLFETGTSGPFSYNEQFF.